These T cell receptor beta chains were read from a single sample in a study of shared clonotypes between healthy human individuals. Sequencing was performed with immunoSEQ multiplex PCR; in TCRdb, only in-frame clones are kept and a portion is missing. The sample has around 1,900,000 clones; over 85% are singletons. Material: naive CD8+ T cells from PBMCs. The receptors here all came from a young man in good health. Some clones in this sample may be carry-over from other donors' samples. CDR3s include the opening cysteine and the closing phenylalanine or tryptophan. The D gene is left open where the match is weak. Size is omitted from some rows. Given values are once, few, many or a class for expanded clones.

CDR3aa	CDR3nt	j_gene	abundance	v_gene	d_gene
CASTRLAGVEGEQFF	TGTGCCAGCACAAGACTAGCGGGAGTAGAGGGTGAGCAGTTCTTC	TRBJ2-1	.	TRBV7-9	TRBD2
CASSRGTGPYNEQFF	TGTGCCAGCAGCCGGGGGACAGGGCCCTACAATGAGCAGTTCTTC	TRBJ2-1	.	TRBV7-6	TRBD1
CASSFMSGTYLYEQYF	TGTGCCAGCAGCTTCATGAGCGGGACCTATCTTTACGAGCAGTACTTC	TRBJ2-7	.	TRBV7-8	TRBD2
CASSPDFAGGPGELFF	TGCGCCAGCAGCCCGGATTTTGCGGGAGGGCCCGGGGAGCTGTTTTTT	TRBJ2-2	.	TRBV4-1	TRBD2
CASSLDYGLYEQYF	TGCGCCAGCAGCTTGGATTACGGGCTCTACGAGCAGTACTTC	TRBJ2-7	.	TRBV5-1	.
CASNSHTQYF	TGTGCCAGCAACTCCCATACGCAGTATTTT	TRBJ2-3	.	TRBV9	.
CSVVTSGVSSYNEQFF	TGCAGCGTTGTAACTAGCGGGGTGAGCTCCTACAATGAGCAGTTCTTC	TRBJ2-1	.	TRBV29-1	TRBD2
CAISESTGLGTDTQYF	TGTGCCATCAGTGAGTCTACAGGGCTAGGCACAGATACGCAGTATTTT	TRBJ2-3	.	TRBV10-3	.
CASSTRGSGRADEQFF	TGTGCCAGTAGTACCCGGGGTAGCGGGAGGGCCGATGAGCAGTTCTTC	TRBJ2-1	.	TRBV19	TRBD2
CASSNGGNYDTEAFF	TGTGCCAGCAGTAACGGGGGGAATTATGACACTGAAGCTTTCTTT	TRBJ1-1	.	TRBV6-1	.
CASSYGRAEQFF	TGCGCCAGCAGCTACGGACGAGCGGAGCAGTTCTTC	TRBJ2-1	.	TRBV5-1	.
CASSSYVQGPIYTF	TGTGCCAGCAGTTCCTACGTTCAGGGACCCATCTACACCTTC	TRBJ1-2	once	TRBV27	.
CASSEWKPNTGELFF	TGTGCCAGCAGTGAATGGAAACCAAACACCGGGGAGCTGTTTTTT	TRBJ2-2	.	TRBV2	.
CASSLGTSGRTYEQYF	TGTGCCAGCAGTTTAGGGACTAGCGGGAGAACGTACGAGCAGTACTTC	TRBJ2-7	.	TRBV27	TRBD2
CASSLARTGNTGELFF	TGCGCCAGCAGCTTGGCCAGGACAGGGAACACCGGGGAGCTGTTTTTT	TRBJ2-2	.	TRBV5-1	TRBD1
CATSSGGFWEQFF	TGTGCCACCAGCAGCGGAGGGTTCTGGGAGCAGTTCTTC	TRBJ2-1	.	TRBV15	.
CASSPSGSSYNEQFF	TGTGCCAGCTCGCCAAGCGGGAGCTCCTACAATGAGCAGTTCTTC	TRBJ2-1	.	TRBV18	TRBD2
CASGDREGSPLHF	TGTGCCAGCGGAGACAGGGAGGGGTCACCCCTCCACTTT	TRBJ1-6	.	TRBV6-5	TRBD1
CASSLGGGPGNTIYF	TGTGCCAGCAGCTTAGGAGGGGGCCCTGGAAACACCATATATTTT	TRBJ1-3	.	TRBV7-9	TRBD1
CSVRSRTSGYEQYF	TGCAGCGTTCGAAGCAGGACTAGCGGATACGAGCAGTACTTC	TRBJ2-7	once	TRBV29-1	TRBD2
CASNGPRKAFF	TGTGCCAGTAATGGGCCGCGCAAAGCTTTCTTT	TRBJ1-1	few	TRBV19	.
CAARGQSSTEAFF	TGTGCCGCCCGGGGACAGTCAAGTACTGAAGCTTTCTTT	TRBJ1-1	.	TRBV27	TRBD1
CASSPLEGVSGNTIYF	TGCGCCAGCAGCCCTTTGGAGGGGGTCTCTGGAAACACCATATATTTT	TRBJ1-3	.	TRBV5-1	.
CAISAGQGRAGELFF	TGTGCCATCAGTGCTGGACAGGGAAGGGCCGGGGAGCTGTTTTTT	TRBJ2-2	.	TRBV10-3	TRBD1
CASSDGLAGENIQYF	TGTGCCAGCAGCGACGGACTAGCGGGGGAAAACATTCAGTACTTC	TRBJ2-4	.	TRBV13	TRBD2
CASSLQGDGYTF	TGCGCCAGCAGCTTACAGGGCGATGGCTACACCTTC	TRBJ1-2	.	TRBV5-1	.
CASRLVGCTGGPYSYEQYF	TGTGCAAGTCGCTTAGTAGGTTGTACCGGGGGCCCTTACTCCTACGAGCAGTACTTC	TRBJ2-7	.	TRBV12-2	.
CASRPRLEETQYF	TGTGCCAGCAGGCCCAGATTGGAGGAGACCCAGTACTTC	TRBJ2-5	.	TRBV5-4	.
CASSPGQPGGYTF	TGTGCCAGCAGCCCCGGTCAACCGGGTGGCTACACCTTC	TRBJ1-2	.	TRBV27	.
CASSSIRDRPTANYGYTF	TGTGCCAGCAGCAGTATCCGGGACAGGCCAACTGCTAACTATGGCTACACCTTC	TRBJ1-2	.	TRBV16	TRBD1
CASSQDVGRGTAANQPQHF	TGCGCCAGCAGCCAAGATGTGGGTAGGGGGACTGCAGCGAATCAGCCCCAGCATTTT	TRBJ1-5	.	TRBV4-3	.